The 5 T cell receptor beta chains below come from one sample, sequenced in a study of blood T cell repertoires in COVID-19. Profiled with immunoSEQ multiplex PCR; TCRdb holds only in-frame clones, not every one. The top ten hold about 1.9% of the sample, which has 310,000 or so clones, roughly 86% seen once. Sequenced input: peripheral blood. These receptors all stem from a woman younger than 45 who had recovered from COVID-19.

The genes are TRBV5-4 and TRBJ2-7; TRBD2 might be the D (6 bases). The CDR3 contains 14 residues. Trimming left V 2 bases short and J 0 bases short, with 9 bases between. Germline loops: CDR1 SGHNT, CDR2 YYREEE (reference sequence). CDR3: CASSFGGNSYEQYF. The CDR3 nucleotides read TGTGCCAGCAGCTTCGGCGGGAACTCCTACGAGCAGTACTTC.

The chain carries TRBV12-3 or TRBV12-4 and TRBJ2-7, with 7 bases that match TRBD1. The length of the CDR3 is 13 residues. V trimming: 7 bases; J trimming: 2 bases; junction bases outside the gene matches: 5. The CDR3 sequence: CASTRQGPYEQYF. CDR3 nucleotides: TGTGCCAGCACCCGACAGGGACCCTACGAGCAGTACTTC.

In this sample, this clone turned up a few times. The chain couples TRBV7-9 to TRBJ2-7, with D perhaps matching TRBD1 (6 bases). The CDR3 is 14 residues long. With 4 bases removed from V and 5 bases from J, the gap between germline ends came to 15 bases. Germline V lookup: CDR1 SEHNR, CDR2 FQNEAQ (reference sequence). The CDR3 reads CASSSDRSRDEQYF. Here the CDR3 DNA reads TGTGCCAGCAGCTCAGACAGGAGTAGGGACGAGCAGTACTTC.

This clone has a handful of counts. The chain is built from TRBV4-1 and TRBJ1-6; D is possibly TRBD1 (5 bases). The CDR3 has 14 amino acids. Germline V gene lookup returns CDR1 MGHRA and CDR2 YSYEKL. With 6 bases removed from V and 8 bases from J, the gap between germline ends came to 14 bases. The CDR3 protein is CASRPDSGDSPLHF. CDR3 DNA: TGCGCCAGCAGGCCCGACAGTGGGGATTCACCCCTCCACTTT.

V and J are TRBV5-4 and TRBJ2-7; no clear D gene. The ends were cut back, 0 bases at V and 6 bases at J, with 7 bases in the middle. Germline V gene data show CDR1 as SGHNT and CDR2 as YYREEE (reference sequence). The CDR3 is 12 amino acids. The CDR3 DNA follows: TGTGCCAGCAGCTTGGTCAGTTCCGAGCAGTACTTC. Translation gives CASSLVSSEQYF.